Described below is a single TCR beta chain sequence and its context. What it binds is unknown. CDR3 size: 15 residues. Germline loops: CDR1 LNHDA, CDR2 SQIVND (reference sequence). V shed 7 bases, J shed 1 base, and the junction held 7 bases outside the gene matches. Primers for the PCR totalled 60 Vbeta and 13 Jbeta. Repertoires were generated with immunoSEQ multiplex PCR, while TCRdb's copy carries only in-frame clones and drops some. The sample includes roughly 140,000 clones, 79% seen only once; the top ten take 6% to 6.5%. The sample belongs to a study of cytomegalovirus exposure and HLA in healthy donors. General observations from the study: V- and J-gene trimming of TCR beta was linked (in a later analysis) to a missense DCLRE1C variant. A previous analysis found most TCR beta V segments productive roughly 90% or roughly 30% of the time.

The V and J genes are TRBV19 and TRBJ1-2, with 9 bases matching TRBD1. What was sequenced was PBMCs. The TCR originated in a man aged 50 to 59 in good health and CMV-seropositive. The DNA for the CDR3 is TGTGCCAGTAACCCATGGACAGGGGTTAACTATGGCTACACCTTC. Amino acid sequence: CASNPWTGVNYGYTF.